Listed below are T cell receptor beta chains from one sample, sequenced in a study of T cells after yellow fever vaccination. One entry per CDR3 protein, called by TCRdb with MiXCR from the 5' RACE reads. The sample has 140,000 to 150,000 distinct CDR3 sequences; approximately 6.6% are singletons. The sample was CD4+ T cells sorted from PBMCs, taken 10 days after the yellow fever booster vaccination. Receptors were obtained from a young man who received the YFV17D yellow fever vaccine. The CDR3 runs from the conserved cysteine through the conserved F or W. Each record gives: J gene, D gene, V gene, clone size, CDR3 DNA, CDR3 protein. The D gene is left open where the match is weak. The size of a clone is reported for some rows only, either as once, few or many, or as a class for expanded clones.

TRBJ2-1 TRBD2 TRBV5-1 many TGCGCCAGCAGCTTGCCGCTAGCGGGAGTGCGATTGAATGAGCAGTTCTTC CASSLPLAGVRLNEQFF
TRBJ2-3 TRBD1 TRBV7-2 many TGTGCCAGCAGCTCTAGGACAGGGGAGGATACGCAGTATTTT CASSSRTGEDTQYF
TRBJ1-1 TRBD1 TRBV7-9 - TGTGCCAGCAGGGCCGGGACAGGGAACACTGAAGCTTTCTTT CASRAGTGNTEAFF
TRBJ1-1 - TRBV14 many TGTGCCAGCAGCCAAGTGTTGGGTCTAGACACTGAAGCTTTCTTT CASSQVLGLDTEAFF
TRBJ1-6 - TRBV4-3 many TGCGCCAGCAGCCAAGGGGGGCAGGGAATGAGTTCACCCCTCCACTTT CASSQGGQGMSSPLHF
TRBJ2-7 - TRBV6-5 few TGTGCCAGCAGTTACTCGTACAGGGCCGGCTACGAGCAGTACTTC CASSYSYRAGYEQYF
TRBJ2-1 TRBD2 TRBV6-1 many TGTGCCAGCCCGCGAGACCTAGCGGGAGGGATTTCCTACAATGAGCAGTTCTTC CASPRDLAGGISYNEQFF
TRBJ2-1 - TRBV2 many TGTGCCAGCAGTGGGGGCAGGGAATATTACAATGAGCAGTTCTTC CASSGGREYYNEQFF
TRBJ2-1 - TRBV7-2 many TGTGCCAGCAGCTTTCCCGGGACTGGGGGCTACAATGAGCAGTTCTTC CASSFPGTGGYNEQFF
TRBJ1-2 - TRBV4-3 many TGCGCCAGCAGCCAACCGGACAGAAACTATGGCTACACCTTC CASSQPDRNYGYTF
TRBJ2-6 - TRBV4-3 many TGCGCCAGCAGCCAAAGACCCCAAGCCCCTGGGGCCAACGTCCTGACTTTC CASSQRPQAPGANVLTF
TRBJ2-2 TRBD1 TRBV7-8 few TGTGCCAGCAGCTCCTCCCCCGGGACAGGGTTGACCGGGGAGCTGTTTTTT CASSSSPGTGLTGELFF
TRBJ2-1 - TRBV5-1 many TGCGCCAGCACAAGATTTTGGGGGGAGAATGAGCAGTTCTTC CASTRFWGENEQFF
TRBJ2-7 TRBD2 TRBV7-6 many TGTGCCAGCAGCTTAGCGCCTAGCGGAAATTACGAGCAGTACTTC CASSLAPSGNYEQYF
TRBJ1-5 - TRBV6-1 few TGTGCCAGCAGTGTAAATACAGGAAGCAATCAGCCCCAGCATTTT CASSVNTGSNQPQHF
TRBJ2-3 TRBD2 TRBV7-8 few TGTGCCAGCAGCTCCTGGCGGGGGGAGGGCACAGATACGCAGTATTTT CASSSWRGEGTDTQYF
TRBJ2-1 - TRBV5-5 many TGTGCCAGCAGCTTGTGGGGTGAGCAGTTCTTC CASSLWGEQFF
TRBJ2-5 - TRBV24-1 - TGTGCCACCAGTGATAGAGGCATCGGTCAAGAGACCCAGTACTTC CATSDRGIGQETQYF
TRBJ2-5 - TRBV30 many TGTGCCTGGAAGAGGGCCCAAGAGACCCAGTACTTC CAWKRAQETQYF
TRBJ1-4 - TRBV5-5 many TGTGCCAGCAGCCTCGACCGGGGACTTAATGAAAAACTGTTTTTT CASSLDRGLNEKLFF
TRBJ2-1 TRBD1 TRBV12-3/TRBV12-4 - TGTGCCAGCAGTTGGGTGACAGGGGAAAACAATGAGCAGTTCTTC CASSWVTGENNEQFF
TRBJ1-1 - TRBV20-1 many TGCAGTGCTAGAGCGAACACTGAAGCTTTCTTT CSARANTEAFF
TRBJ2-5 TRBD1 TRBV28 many TGTGCCAGCAGTCGCGGACAGGAAGAGACCCAGTACTTC CASSRGQEETQYF
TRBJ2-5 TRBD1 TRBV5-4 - TGTGCCAGCAGACATACCCGGGACAGGGTTCAAGAGACCCAGTACTTC CASRHTRDRVQETQYF
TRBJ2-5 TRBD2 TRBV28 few TGTGCCAGCAGTCTAGCGGGAGGGCCCCGGGAGACCCAGTACTTC CASSLAGGPRETQYF
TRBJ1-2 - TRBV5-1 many TGCGCCAGCACCTCCAGGGGCAGGTCTAACTATGGCTACACCTTC CASTSRGRSNYGYTF